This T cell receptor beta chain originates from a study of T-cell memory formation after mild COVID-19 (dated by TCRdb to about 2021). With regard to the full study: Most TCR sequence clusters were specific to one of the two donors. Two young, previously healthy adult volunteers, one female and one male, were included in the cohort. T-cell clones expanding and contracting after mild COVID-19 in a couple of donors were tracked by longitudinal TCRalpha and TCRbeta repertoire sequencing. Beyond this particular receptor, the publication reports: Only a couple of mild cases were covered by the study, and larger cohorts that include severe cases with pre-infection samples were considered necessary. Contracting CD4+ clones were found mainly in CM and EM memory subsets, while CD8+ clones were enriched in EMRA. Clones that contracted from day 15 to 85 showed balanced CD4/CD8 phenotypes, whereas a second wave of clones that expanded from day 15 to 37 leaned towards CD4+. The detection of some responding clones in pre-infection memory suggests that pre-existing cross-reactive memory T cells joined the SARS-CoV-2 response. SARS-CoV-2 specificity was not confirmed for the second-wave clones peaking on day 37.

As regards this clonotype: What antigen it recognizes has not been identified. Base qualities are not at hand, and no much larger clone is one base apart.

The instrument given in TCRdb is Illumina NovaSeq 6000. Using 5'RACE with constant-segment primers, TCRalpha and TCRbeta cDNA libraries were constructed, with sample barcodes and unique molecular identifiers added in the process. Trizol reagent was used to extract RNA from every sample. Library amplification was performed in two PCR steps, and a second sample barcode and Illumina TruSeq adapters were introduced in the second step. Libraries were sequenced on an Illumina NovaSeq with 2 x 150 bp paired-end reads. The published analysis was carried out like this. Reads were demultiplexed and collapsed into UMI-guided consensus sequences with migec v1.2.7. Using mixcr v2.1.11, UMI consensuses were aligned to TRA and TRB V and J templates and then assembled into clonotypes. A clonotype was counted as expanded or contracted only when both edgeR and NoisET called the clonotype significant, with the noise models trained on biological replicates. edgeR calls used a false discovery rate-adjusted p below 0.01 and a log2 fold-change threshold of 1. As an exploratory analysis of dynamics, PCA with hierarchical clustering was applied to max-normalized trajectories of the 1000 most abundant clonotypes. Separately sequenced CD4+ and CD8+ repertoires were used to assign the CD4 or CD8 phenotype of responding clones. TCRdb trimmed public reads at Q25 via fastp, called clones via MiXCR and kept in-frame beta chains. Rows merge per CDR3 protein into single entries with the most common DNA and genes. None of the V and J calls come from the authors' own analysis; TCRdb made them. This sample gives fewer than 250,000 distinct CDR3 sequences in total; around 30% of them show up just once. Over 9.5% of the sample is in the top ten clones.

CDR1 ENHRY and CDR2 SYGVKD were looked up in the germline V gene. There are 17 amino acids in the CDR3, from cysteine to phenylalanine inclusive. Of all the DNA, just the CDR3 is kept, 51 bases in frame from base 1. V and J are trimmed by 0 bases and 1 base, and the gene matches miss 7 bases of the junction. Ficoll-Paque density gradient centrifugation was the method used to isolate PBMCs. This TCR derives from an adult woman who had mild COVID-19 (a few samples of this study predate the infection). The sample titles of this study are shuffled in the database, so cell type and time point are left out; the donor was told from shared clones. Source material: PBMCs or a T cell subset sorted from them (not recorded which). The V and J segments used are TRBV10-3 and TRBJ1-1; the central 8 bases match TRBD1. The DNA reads TGTGCCATCAGTGAGTCCCAACGGACAGGGCGGAACACTGAAGCTTTCTTT. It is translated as CAISESQRTGRNTEAFF.